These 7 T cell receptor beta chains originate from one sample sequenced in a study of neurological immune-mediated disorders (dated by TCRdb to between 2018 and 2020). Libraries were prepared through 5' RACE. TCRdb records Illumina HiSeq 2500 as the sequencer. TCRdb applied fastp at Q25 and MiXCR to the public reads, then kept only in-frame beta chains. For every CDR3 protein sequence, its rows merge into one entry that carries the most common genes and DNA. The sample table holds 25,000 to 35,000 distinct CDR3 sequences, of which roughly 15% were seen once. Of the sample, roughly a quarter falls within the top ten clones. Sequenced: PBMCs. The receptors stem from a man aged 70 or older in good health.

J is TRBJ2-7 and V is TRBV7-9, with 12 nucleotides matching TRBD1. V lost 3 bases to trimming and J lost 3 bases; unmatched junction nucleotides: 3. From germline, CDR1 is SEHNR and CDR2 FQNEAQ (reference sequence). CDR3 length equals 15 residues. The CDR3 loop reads CASSLGTGGIYEQYF. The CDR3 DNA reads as TGTGCCAGCAGCTTGGGGACAGGGGGCATCTACGAGCAGTACTTC.

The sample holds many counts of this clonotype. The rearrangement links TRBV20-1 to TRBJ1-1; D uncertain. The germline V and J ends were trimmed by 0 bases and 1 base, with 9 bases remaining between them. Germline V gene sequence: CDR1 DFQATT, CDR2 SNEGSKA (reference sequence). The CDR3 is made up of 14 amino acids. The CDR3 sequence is CSAREAAGNTEAFF. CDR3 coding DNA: TGCAGTGCTAGAGAGGCAGCAGGGAACACTGAAGCTTTCTTT.

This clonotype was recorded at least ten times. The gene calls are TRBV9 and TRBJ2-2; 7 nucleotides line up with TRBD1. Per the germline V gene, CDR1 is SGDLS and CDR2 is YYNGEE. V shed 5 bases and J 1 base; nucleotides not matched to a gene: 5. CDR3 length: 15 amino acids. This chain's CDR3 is CASSSRQGNTGELFF. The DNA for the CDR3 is TGTGCCAGCAGTTCTAGACAGGGGAACACCGGGGAGCTGTTTTTT.

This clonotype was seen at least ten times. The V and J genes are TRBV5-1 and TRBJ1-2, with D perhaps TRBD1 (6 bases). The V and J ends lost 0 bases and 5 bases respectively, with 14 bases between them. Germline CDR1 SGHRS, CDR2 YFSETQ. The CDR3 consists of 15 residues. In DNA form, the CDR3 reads TGCGCCAGCAGCTTGGAAGGACAGCCCTATTATGGCTACACCTTC. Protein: CASSLEGQPYYGYTF.

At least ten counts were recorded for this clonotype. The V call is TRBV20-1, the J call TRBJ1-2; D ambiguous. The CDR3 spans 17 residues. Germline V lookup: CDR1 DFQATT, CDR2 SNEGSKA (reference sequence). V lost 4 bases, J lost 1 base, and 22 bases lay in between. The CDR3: CSAKRSETAARNYGYTF. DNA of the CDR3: TGCAGTGCTAAGAGATCTGAAACCGCCGCTCGTAACTATGGCTACACCTTC.

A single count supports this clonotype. As DNA, the CDR3 is TGTGCCACCAGTGATACGCCGTGGACTAGCACAGATACGCAGTATTTT. As protein: CATSDTPWTSTDTQYF. The J gene is TRBJ2-3, the V gene TRBV24-1; perhaps TRBD2 as D (5 bases). Trimming took 3 bases from V and 0 from J, leaving 12 bases between them. Per germline, CDR1 KGHDR and CDR2 SFDVKD. This CDR3 has 16 residues.

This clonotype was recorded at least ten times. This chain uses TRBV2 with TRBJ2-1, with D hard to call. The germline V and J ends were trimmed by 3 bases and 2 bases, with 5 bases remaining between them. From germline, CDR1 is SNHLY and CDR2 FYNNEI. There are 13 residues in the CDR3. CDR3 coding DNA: TGTGCCAGCAGTGAGTCTACCTACAATGAGCAGTTCTTC. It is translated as CASSESTYNEQFF.